Listed here are 27 T cell receptor beta chains from one sample, sequenced in a study of CD8 T cells in ankylosing spondylitis. TCRdb called the 5' RACE reads again in MiXCR, with one record for every CDR3 protein. Of about 280,000 distinct CDR3 sequences listed, 20% are singletons. The specimen was blood, either unsorted or a sorted T cell fraction (not recorded which). These receptors were taken from a male donor with ankylosing spondylitis or in good health (not recorded which).

This clonotype has at least ten counts. V and J are TRBV7-8 and TRBJ1-2, with 7 bases aligning to TRBD1. This CDR3 spans 13 amino acids. Germline CDR1 SGHVS, CDR2 FQNEAQ. J lost 4 bases, V lost 5 bases, and 4 bases had no gene match. Here the CDR3 reads CASSRDSTYGYTF. CDR3 nucleotide sequence: TGTGCCAGCAGCCGGGACAGTACCTATGGCTACACCTTC. The full variable domain, in which reference TRBV7-8 and TRBJ1-2 provide the parts outside the CDR3, is GAGVSQSPRYKVAKRGQDVALRCDPISGHVSLFWYQQALGQGPEFLTYFQNEAQLDKSGLPSDRFFAERPEGSVSTLKIQRTQQEDSAVYLCASSRDSTYGYTFGSGTRLTVV.

This clonotype showed up just a few times. CDR3 in amino acids: CASSLDGGGHTDTQYF. Written as DNA, the CDR3 is TGCGCCAGCAGCTTGGATGGGGGAGGGCACACAGATACGCAGTATTTT. The rearrangement uses TRBV5-1 and TRBJ2-3, with 7 bases that match TRBD2. Per germline, CDR1 SGHRS and CDR2 YFSETQ. The CDR3 has 16 residues. Germline trimming cut 0 bases from V and 2 bases from J; bases unmatched to any gene: 6.

This clonotype was picked up many times. The V call is TRBV5-1, the J call TRBJ1-1, with D uncertain. V was shortened by 4 bases and J by 3 bases, with 10 bases between the two germline ends. The CDR3 runs to 13 residues. Germline V gives CDR1 SGHRS, CDR2 YFSETQ. The CDR3 DNA reads as TGCGCCAGCAGCCCCCTGAGGGACACTGAAGCTTTCTTT. This translates into CASSPLRDTEAFF.

This clonotype was seen repeatedly, ten times or more. The chain uses TRBV3-1 and TRBJ1-1, with no clear D. Trimming left V 1 base short and J 2 bases short, with 8 bases between. This CDR3 is built from 14 residues. The V gene's germline CDR1 is LGHDT and CDR2 YNNKEL (reference sequence). The CDR3 DNA follows: TGTGCCAGCAGCCAAGTGGAGGGCAACACTGAAGCTTTCTTT. Its translation: CASSQVEGNTEAFF.

This clonotype showed up just a few times. V gene TRBV4-2 combines with J gene TRBJ1-3, with 7 bases matching TRBD1. CDR1 is LGHNA, CDR2 YNFKEQ, per germline. Germline trimming cut 3 bases from V and 2 bases from J; bases unmatched to any gene: 10. There are 17 residues in the CDR3. The CDR3 coding sequence is TGTGCCAGCAGCCAGCCCGGGGCACAGGGGACTGGAAACACCATATATTTT. It translates to CASSQPGAQGTGNTIYF.

This clonotype occurred many times. This sequence joins TRBV29-1 and TRBJ1-2; D gene ambiguous. The V end lost 0 bases, the J end lost 2 bases, and 4 bases lay between the germline ends. The CDR3 spans 12 residues. Per germline, CDR1 SQVTM and CDR2 ANQGSEA. The CDR3 sequence is CSVEDENYGYTF. Written as DNA, the CDR3 is TGCAGCGTTGAAGACGAGAACTATGGCTACACCTTC.

This clonotype was counted only a few times. This chain uses TRBV3-1 with TRBJ2-5; TRBD2 matches at 10 bases. The CDR3 has 13 residues. Germline CDR1 is LGHDT and CDR2 is YNNKEL (reference sequence). The ends lost 8 bases at V and 3 bases at J; junction bases unmatched: 3. CDR3 DNA sequence: TGTGCCAGCGGGACTAGCGCTAAAGAGACCCAGTACTTC. Translating it yields CASGTSAKETQYF.

This clonotype was recorded many times. J is TRBJ2-1 and V is TRBV7-2, with TRBD2 matching over 9 bases. V shed 5 bases and J 7 bases; nucleotides not matched to a gene: 6. The CDR3 runs 14 residues. Germline CDR1 reads SGHTA; CDR2 reads FQGNSA. CDR3 protein: CASSLGLADNEQFF. The CDR3 nucleotides read TGTGCCAGCAGCCTGGGACTAGCAGATAATGAGCAGTTCTTC.

V and J are TRBV9 and TRBJ2-3; 10 bases map to TRBD1. The germline V gene has CDR1 SGDLS and CDR2 YYNGEE. The CDR3 sequence is 16 residues long. Trimming at V came to 0 bases and at J to 3 bases, leaving 4 bases not matched to a gene. The CDR3 here is CASSVGGTGVTDTQYF. For the CDR3, the DNA is TGTGCCAGCAGCGTAGGAGGGACAGGGGTTACAGATACGCAGTATTTT.

V is TRBV4-2 and J is TRBJ1-1; unclear D gene. Germline V CDR1 and CDR2: LGHNA, YNFKEQ. The ends were cut back, 3 bases at V and 3 bases at J, with 14 bases in the middle. The CDR3 covers 15 residues. CDR3 loop: CASSQALKRDTEAFF. CDR3 sequence (DNA): TGTGCCAGCAGCCAGGCGTTAAAGAGGGACACTGAAGCTTTCTTT.

The chain is built from TRBV20-1 and TRBJ2-1, with D possibly being TRBD1 (6 bases). The CDR3 covers 14 residues. V was pared by 4 bases and J by 4 bases, with 14 bases between. Germline V CDR1 and CDR2: DFQATT, SNEGSKA (reference sequence). The CDR3 nucleotides read TGCAGTGCTATTTACAGGGCCGGGTACAATGAGCAGTTCTTC. It is translated as CSAIYRAGYNEQFF.

As for this clonotype: The junction departs from the called germline gene at one end, perhaps through a read error. CDR3 amino acids: CATSPRGQGSYGYTF. The CDR3 nucleotides read TGTGCCACCAGCCCCCGAGGGCAGGGTTCCTATGGCTACACCTTC. The chain links TRBV3-1 to TRBJ1-2, with D possibly matching TRBD1 (5 bases). The CDR3 totals 15 residues. Germline V CDR1 and CDR2: LGHDT, YNNKEL (reference sequence).

This clonotype has just a few counts. This chain uses TRBV24-1 with TRBJ2-5; tentatively, D is TRBD2 (5 bases). Trimming left V 0 bases short and J 5 bases short, with 12 bases between. The CDR3 has 15 amino acids. Per germline, CDR1 KGHDR and CDR2 SFDVKD. The CDR3 region has the DNA TGTGCCACCAGTGATTTGGCCAGCGGAGATGAGACCCAGTACTTC. It yields the protein CATSDLASGDETQYF.

The V gene is TRBV5-1, the J gene TRBJ2-1, with 8 bases identical to TRBD1. The length of the CDR3 is 16 residues. V lost 4 bases, J lost 6 bases, and 12 bases stayed unmatched. The germline gives CDR1 SGHRS, CDR2 YFSETQ. The CDR3 region has the DNA TGCGCCAGCAGCCCGGGATTGGGGGGACAGGTCAATGAGCAGTTCTTC. It codes for CASSPGLGGQVNEQFF.

This clonotype has more than one count but fewer than ten. The rearrangement links TRBV20-1 to TRBJ2-3; 11 bases line up with TRBD2. Germline V CDR1 and CDR2: DFQATT, SNEGSKA (reference sequence). This CDR3 has 16 amino acids. V trimming: 5 bases; J trimming: 4 bases; junction bases outside the gene matches: 11. This CDR3 reads CSAWLAGGIGADTQYF. CDR3 bases: TGCAGTGCTTGGCTAGCGGGGGGTATTGGGGCAGATACGCAGTATTTT.

Many counts were recorded for this clonotype. The rearrangement uses TRBV7-9 and TRBJ2-3; 10 bases map to TRBD2. V lost 7 bases to trimming and J lost 3 bases; unmatched junction nucleotides: 1. Germline V gives CDR1 SEHNR, CDR2 FQNEAQ (reference sequence). This CDR3 contains 13 residues. CDR3 DNA sequence: TGTGCCAGCATACTAGCGGGGACAGATACGCAGTATTTT. Residues: CASILAGTDTQYF.

The J gene is TRBJ2-4, the V gene TRBV5-1; D might be TRBD1 (6 bases). V lost 0 bases and J lost 2, with 9 bases in between. CDR1 SGHRS and CDR2 YFSETQ come from the germline V gene. The CDR3 length is 15 residues. CDR3 DNA: TGCGCCAGCAGCTTGGACAGGGCAACCAAAAACATTCAGTACTTC. Translated: CASSLDRATKNIQYF.

Many counts were recorded for this clonotype. The CDR3 DNA sequence: TGCAGTGCTAGCTTACCGGACGACACCGGGGAGCTGTTTTTT. It yields the protein CSASLPDDTGELFF. The V gene is TRBV20-1, the J gene TRBJ2-2; D is undetermined. Trimming removed 3 bases from V and 3 bases from J, with 11 bases in between. CDR1 DFQATT and CDR2 SNEGSKA come from the germline V gene (reference sequence). This CDR3 is built from 14 residues.

As concerns this clonotype: One base away lies a much larger clone, so this may be a sequencing read error. This chain uses TRBV6-1 with TRBJ2-3; 10 nucleotides match TRBD1. This CDR3 has 14 amino acids. The germline gives CDR1 MNHNS, CDR2 SASEGT. The CDR3 DNA is TGTGTCAGCAGGACAGGGGGGAGCACAGATACGCAGTATTTT. It specifies CVSRTGGSTDTQYF.

This clonotype showed up many times. The V gene is TRBV6-2 or TRBV6-3, the J gene TRBJ1-5; D perhaps matches TRBD1 (5 bases). Trimming took 5 bases from V and 16 from J, leaving 18 bases between them. The CDR3 sequence is 12 residues long. Germline CDR1 MNHEY, CDR2 SVGEGT. CDR3: CASSPKGAGLHF. The DNA of the CDR3 is TGTGCCAGCAGTCCCAAAGGGGCAGGGCTCCATTTT.

The V call is TRBV7-8, the J call TRBJ2-7; 7 positions match TRBD1. This CDR3 has 18 residues. From germline, CDR1 is SGHVS and CDR2 FQNEAQ. CDR3 in amino acids: CTSSLALSGTDVLSEQYV. The CDR3 bases are TGTACCAGCAGCTTAGCCCTCTCAGGGACAGACGTCTTGTCCGAGCAGTACGTC.

This clonotype was counted between two and nine times. This chain connects TRBV10-3 to TRBJ2-3, with TRBD1 identical over 7 bases. Germline CDR1 ENHRY, CDR2 SYGVKD. V lost 5 bases, J lost 4 bases, and 12 bases stayed unmatched. The CDR3 is 16 residues long. The CDR3 DNA reads as TGTGCCATCAGTAGTCTAGGGCCAGGGGGATCAGATACGCAGTATTTT. It translates to CAISSLGPGGSDTQYF.

This chain connects TRBV28 to TRBJ2-2; TRBD1 aligns across 9 bases. V dropped 3 bases and J dropped 0; count of bases not matched to a gene: 8. Germline assignment: CDR1 MDHEN and CDR2 SYDVKM. The CDR3 consists of 18 residues. Here the CDR3 reads CASSFWRRDRANTGELFF. In nucleotides, the CDR3 is TGTGCCAGCAGTTTTTGGCGCCGGGACAGGGCGAACACCGGGGAGCTGTTTTTT.

The chain carries TRBV12-3 or TRBV12-4 and TRBJ1-5; tentative D call: TRBD1 (5 bases). CDR3 size: 14 residues. The V gene lost 5 bases and the J gene lost 2 bases, with 10 bases spanning the gap. As DNA, the CDR3 is TGTGCCAGCAGTAAACGGGACGGCAATCAGCCCCAGCATTTT. Its protein product is CASSKRDGNQPQHF.

This clonotype was counted only a few times. The gene calls are TRBV5-1 and TRBJ2-3, with a possible D match to TRBD1 (5 bases). The CDR3 consists of 14 residues. Per the germline V gene, CDR1 is SGHRS and CDR2 is YFSETQ. V was pared by 1 base and J by 6 bases, with 12 bases between. The CDR3 DNA reads as TGCGCCAGCAGCTTGACACAGGCGAAGGATACGCAGTATTTT. Translating gives CASSLTQAKDTQYF.

The chain recombines TRBV7-2 with TRBJ2-3, with TRBD2 identical over 9 bases. The CDR3 is 16 amino acids. CDR1 and CDR2 (germline): SGHTA, FQGNSA. Trimming cost V 4 bases and J 0 bases; bases outside gene matches: 5. The CDR3 bases are TGTGCCAGCAGCTCGACTAGCGGCTATAGCACAGATACGCAGTATTTT. Amino acids: CASSSTSGYSTDTQYF.

This rearrangement joins TRBV27 to TRBJ2-5; no clear D. Trimming pared 5 bases from V and 5 bases from J, leaving 15 bases between. This CDR3 is built from 14 residues. From germline, CDR1 is MNHEY and CDR2 SMNVEV (reference sequence). The CDR3, as DNA: TGTGCCAGCAGTCCCCTTTCCGGTGTTGAGACCCAGTACTTC. This gives the protein CASSPLSGVETQYF.